This T cell receptor beta chain was sequenced during a study of blood T cell repertoires in COVID-19. Study-level background: PBMCs, B-cell-depleted T cells, or T cells provided the cDNA or gDNA that made up the material.

Only in-frame clones appear in the TCRdb table, and some are missing; sequencing was by immunoSEQ multiplex PCR. The sample has approximately 280,000 clones; around 90% are singletons. V lost 2 bases to trimming and J lost 3 bases, with 11 bases between them. CDR3 length equals 14 residues. CDR1 and CDR2 from the germline V gene are SGHDT and YYEEEE. In its sample, this clone was seen once. The sample was peripheral blood. This clonotype was sampled from a man aged 18-30 years with active or convalescent COVID-19. The chain combines TRBV5-6 with TRBJ1-2; D might be TRBD1 (6 bases). For the CDR3, the DNA is TGTGCCAGCAGCTTTACAGGGATCGACTATGGCTACACCTTC. It encodes CASSFTGIDYGYTF.